A selection of T cell receptor beta chains follows, all from one sample in a study of Ad26.COV2.S vaccination and SARS-CoV-2 variants. Sequenced by immunoSEQ multiplex PCR; TCRdb stores in-frame clones only, minus some. The sample has hundreds of thousands of clones; roughly 90% are singletons. The input for sequencing was peripheral blood, taken in a trial of Ad26.COV2.S vaccine versus placebo. Source of these receptors: a person aged 18-60 years who received the Ad26.COV2.S COVID-19 vaccine or a placebo. CDR3s include the opening cysteine and the closing phenylalanine or tryptophan. Each record gives: J gene, CDR3 length, D gene, clone size, V gene, CDR3 DNA, CDR3 protein. D genes are given only for firm matches. The listing skips clone size in some rows; elsewhere it reads once, few, many or a size class.

j_call: TRBJ2-3
cdr3_length: 14
d_call: NA
clone_size: NA
v_call: TRBV24-1
cdr3_nt: TGTGCCACCAGTGGATCTTTGCGGATGGATACGCAGTATTTT
cdr3_aa: CATSGSLRMDTQYF

j_call: TRBJ1-1
cdr3_length: 13
d_call: NA
clone_size: NA
v_call: TRBV30
cdr3_nt: TGTGCCTCCACATTCCAGCTGAACACTGAAGCTTTCTTT
cdr3_aa: CASTFQLNTEAFF

j_call: TRBJ2-7
cdr3_length: 15
d_call: TRBD2
clone_size: few
v_call: TRBV7-3
cdr3_nt: TGTGCCAGCAGCCCAGGACTAGCGGGGGGGCGTGAGCAGTACTTC
cdr3_aa: CASSPGLAGGREQYF

j_call: TRBJ1-3
cdr3_length: 14
d_call: TRBD1
clone_size: NA
v_call: TRBV7-8
cdr3_nt: TGTGCCAGCAGCTACACAGGGGCTGGAAACACCATATATTTT
cdr3_aa: CASSYTGAGNTIYF

j_call: TRBJ2-1
cdr3_length: 11
d_call: NA
clone_size: NA
v_call: TRBV18
cdr3_nt: TGTGCCAGCTCCGCAGAGGTTGGGCAGTTCTTC
cdr3_aa: CASSAEVGQFF

j_call: TRBJ1-1
cdr3_length: 15
d_call: NA
clone_size: NA
v_call: TRBV4-1
cdr3_nt: TGCGCCAGCAGCCAAGGGGGGGGCTCACCCACCGAAGCTTTCTTT
cdr3_aa: CASSQGGGSPTEAFF

j_call: TRBJ2-7
cdr3_length: 15
d_call: NA
clone_size: NA
v_call: TRBV6-5
cdr3_nt: TGTGCCAGCAGGCCCGGCCAGGGGAGCGGCTACGAGCAGTACTTC
cdr3_aa: CASRPGQGSGYEQYF

j_call: TRBJ1-1
cdr3_length: 11
d_call: TRBD1
clone_size: NA
v_call: TRBV29-1
cdr3_nt: TGCAGCGGAGCAGGGGGCACTGAAGCTTTCTTT
cdr3_aa: CSGAGGTEAFF

j_call: TRBJ2-2
cdr3_length: 15
d_call: TRBD2
clone_size: few
v_call: TRBV4-2
cdr3_nt: TGTGCCAGCAGCCGTGGGACTAGTGGCACCGGGGAGCTGTTTTTT
cdr3_aa: CASSRGTSGTGELFF

j_call: TRBJ2-4
cdr3_length: 16
d_call: NA
clone_size: NA
v_call: TRBV19
cdr3_nt: TGTGCCAGTAGTCCGGGCTCCGGGACGGCCAAAAACATTCAGTACTTC
cdr3_aa: CASSPGSGTAKNIQYF

j_call: TRBJ2-1
cdr3_length: 15
d_call: TRBD2
clone_size: NA
v_call: TRBV6-5
cdr3_nt: TGTGCCAGCAGTTCCGCGGGGGGGGGTTACAATGAGCAGTTCTTC
cdr3_aa: CASSSAGGGYNEQFF

j_call: TRBJ2-7
cdr3_length: 16
d_call: TRBD2
clone_size: NA
v_call: TRBV15
cdr3_nt: TGTGCCACCAGCAGAGAGGGGACTAGCATCTCCTACGAGCAGTACTTC
cdr3_aa: CATSREGTSISYEQYF

j_call: TRBJ2-3
cdr3_length: 13
d_call: NA
clone_size: once
v_call: TRBV24-1
cdr3_nt: TGTGCCACCAGTGAAAGGGGGGCAGATACGCAGTATTTT
cdr3_aa: CATSERGADTQYF

j_call: TRBJ2-5
cdr3_length: 15
d_call: NA
clone_size: NA
v_call: TRBV6-2/TRBV6-3
cdr3_nt: TGTGCCAGCAGTTATAACAGGGATTCAAAAGAGACCCAGTACTTC
cdr3_aa: CASSYNRDSKETQYF

j_call: TRBJ1-1
cdr3_length: 17
d_call: TRBD1
clone_size: NA
v_call: TRBV19
cdr3_nt: TGTGCCAGTAGTATAGCTAGGGACAGTGAGGATGGCACTGAAGCTTTCTTT
cdr3_aa: CASSIARDSEDGTEAFF

j_call: TRBJ2-7
cdr3_length: 15
d_call: NA
clone_size: NA
v_call: TRBV5-4
cdr3_nt: TGTGCCAGCAGCTTGAGTTCGGCAGGGTGGAACGAGCAGTACTTC
cdr3_aa: CASSLSSAGWNEQYF

j_call: TRBJ2-2
cdr3_length: 15
d_call: TRBD1
clone_size: NA
v_call: TRBV29-1
cdr3_nt: TGCAGCGTTGAAGGGGGACAGGGCGGCACCGGGGAGCTGTTTTTT
cdr3_aa: CSVEGGQGGTGELFF

j_call: TRBJ1-1
cdr3_length: 13
d_call: NA
clone_size: NA
v_call: TRBV7-6
cdr3_nt: TGTGCCAGCAGCTTGGACAGGAACACTGAAGCTTTCTTT
cdr3_aa: CASSLDRNTEAFF

j_call: TRBJ2-3
cdr3_length: 15
d_call: NA
clone_size: NA
v_call: TRBV7-6
cdr3_nt: TGTGCCAGCAGCTTAGCGGGACTCTCCACAGATACGCAGTATTTT
cdr3_aa: CASSLAGLSTDTQYF

j_call: TRBJ2-7
cdr3_length: 14
d_call: TRBD2
clone_size: once
v_call: TRBV28
cdr3_nt: TGTGCCAGCAGAGATAGCGGGAGTCGCTACGAGCAGTACTTC
cdr3_aa: CASRDSGSRYEQYF

j_call: TRBJ2-7
cdr3_length: 14
d_call: TRBD1
clone_size: NA
v_call: TRBV10-3
cdr3_nt: TGTGCCATCAGTGGGGCAGGGGGTGTTGGCGAGCAGTACTTC
cdr3_aa: CAISGAGGVGEQYF

j_call: TRBJ2-2
cdr3_length: 15
d_call: TRBD2
clone_size: once
v_call: TRBV3-1/TRBV3-2
cdr3_nt: TGTGCCAGCAGGCGACTAGCGGCGAACACCGGGGAGCTGTTTTTT
cdr3_aa: CASRRLAANTGELFF

j_call: TRBJ2-7
cdr3_length: 15
d_call: NA
clone_size: NA
v_call: TRBV5-5
cdr3_nt: TGTGCCAGCAGCTTGGTACCAGGGCAAGCCTACGAGCAGTACTTC
cdr3_aa: CASSLVPGQAYEQYF

j_call: TRBJ2-5
cdr3_length: 15
d_call: TRBD1
clone_size: NA
v_call: TRBV6-5
cdr3_nt: TGTGCCAGCAGTCCAAGGGACAGGGGGCCGGAGACCCAGTACTTC
cdr3_aa: CASSPRDRGPETQYF

j_call: TRBJ1-3
cdr3_length: 17
d_call: TRBD1
clone_size: NA
v_call: TRBV6-2/TRBV6-3
cdr3_nt: TGTGCCAGCAGTTACCCTAATCAGGGGGCGACTGGAAACACCATATATTTT
cdr3_aa: CASSYPNQGATGNTIYF

j_call: TRBJ1-5
cdr3_length: 13
d_call: NA
clone_size: few
v_call: TRBV10-3
cdr3_nt: TGTGCCATCAGGGCAGGGGAAAATCAGCCCCAGCATTTT
cdr3_aa: CAIRAGENQPQHF

j_call: TRBJ2-2
cdr3_length: 15
d_call: NA
clone_size: NA
v_call: TRBV27
cdr3_nt: TGTGCCAGCAGTTACAGGGCTCCGAACACCGGGGAGCTGTTTTTT
cdr3_aa: CASSYRAPNTGELFF

j_call: TRBJ2-7
cdr3_length: 15
d_call: NA
clone_size: NA
v_call: TRBV15
cdr3_nt: TGTGCCACCAGCAGATTCCGGCTACCTAGCTACGAGCAGTACTTC
cdr3_aa: CATSRFRLPSYEQYF

j_call: TRBJ1-2
cdr3_length: 12
d_call: NA
clone_size: NA
v_call: TRBV12-3/TRBV12-4
cdr3_nt: TGTGCCAGCAGTTTAGCGCTAACTGGCTACACCTTC
cdr3_aa: CASSLALTGYTF

j_call: TRBJ2-5
cdr3_length: 15
d_call: NA
clone_size: NA
v_call: TRBV9
cdr3_nt: TGTGCCAGCAGCGTAGTAGGGGGACACGGCGAGACCCAGTACTTC
cdr3_aa: CASSVVGGHGETQYF

j_call: TRBJ2-7
cdr3_length: 16
d_call: TRBD2
clone_size: NA
v_call: TRBV19
cdr3_nt: TGTGCCAGTAGTATAGGCGTGACTAGCGATTCCTACGAGCAGTACTTC
cdr3_aa: CASSIGVTSDSYEQYF

j_call: TRBJ2-7
cdr3_length: 16
d_call: NA
clone_size: NA
v_call: TRBV19
cdr3_nt: TGTGCCAGTAGTATCGTAGGTGGCGGCCTCTCCTACGAGCAGTACTTC
cdr3_aa: CASSIVGGGLSYEQYF

j_call: TRBJ2-6
cdr3_length: 16
d_call: TRBD2
clone_size: NA
v_call: TRBV19
cdr3_nt: TGTGCCAGTAGACCGAGCGGGGCGGCTGGGGCCAACGTCCTGACTTTC
cdr3_aa: CASRPSGAAGANVLTF

j_call: TRBJ2-1
cdr3_length: 13
d_call: NA
clone_size: NA
v_call: TRBV6-5
cdr3_nt: TGTGCCAGCAGACCCGGGGGGCGGGTTGAGCAGTTCTTC
cdr3_aa: CASRPGGRVEQFF

j_call: TRBJ1-6
cdr3_length: 12
d_call: NA
clone_size: NA
v_call: TRBV30
cdr3_nt: TGTGCCTGGAGAGTCGGACAGTGGCTCCTCCACTTT
cdr3_aa: CAWRVGQWLLHF

j_call: TRBJ1-5
cdr3_length: 13
d_call: NA
clone_size: NA
v_call: TRBV24-1
cdr3_nt: TGTGCCACCAGTGATTTTCAGGGTCTGCCCCAGCATTTT
cdr3_aa: CATSDFQGLPQHF

j_call: TRBJ2-3
cdr3_length: 17
d_call: TRBD2
clone_size: NA
v_call: TRBV4-2
cdr3_nt: TGTGCCAGCAGCCGATCTTGGACTAGCGGGAAACCTGATACGCAGTATTTT
cdr3_aa: CASSRSWTSGKPDTQYF

j_call: TRBJ1-2
cdr3_length: 15
d_call: TRBD1
clone_size: NA
v_call: TRBV7-2
cdr3_nt: TGTGCCAGCAGCTCCCATCCCGGGACAGGACTTGGCTACACCTTC
cdr3_aa: CASSSHPGTGLGYTF

j_call: TRBJ2-3
cdr3_length: 12
d_call: NA
clone_size: NA
v_call: TRBV7-2
cdr3_nt: TGTGCCAGCAGCTCCGGGGCAGATACGCAGTATTTT
cdr3_aa: CASSSGADTQYF

j_call: TRBJ2-1
cdr3_length: 14
d_call: NA
clone_size: NA
v_call: TRBV19
cdr3_nt: TGTGCCAGTAGTAGATTCGGCGGACCCAATGAGCAGTTCTTC
cdr3_aa: CASSRFGGPNEQFF

j_call: TRBJ2-2
cdr3_length: 15
d_call: TRBD2
clone_size: NA
v_call: TRBV7-2
cdr3_nt: TGTGCCAGCAGCTCCCGGCGGGAGGGAACCGGGGAGCTGTTTTTT
cdr3_aa: CASSSRREGTGELFF

j_call: TRBJ2-7
cdr3_length: 11
d_call: NA
clone_size: NA
v_call: TRBV20-1
cdr3_nt: TGCAGTGCCTCGAGAACCTACGAGCAGTACTTC
cdr3_aa: CSASRTYEQYF

j_call: TRBJ1-3
cdr3_length: 16
d_call: TRBD1
clone_size: NA
v_call: TRBV5-1
cdr3_nt: TGCGCCAGCAGCTTGGGCCCAGGGACAGCTGGAAACACCATATATTTT
cdr3_aa: CASSLGPGTAGNTIYF

j_call: TRBJ2-7
cdr3_length: 14
d_call: NA
clone_size: NA
v_call: TRBV19
cdr3_nt: TGTGCCAGTAGCCAACCGGGACAAACCTACGAGCAGTACTTC
cdr3_aa: CASSQPGQTYEQYF

j_call: TRBJ2-5
cdr3_length: 14
d_call: TRBD2
clone_size: NA
v_call: TRBV6-5
cdr3_nt: TGTGCCAGCACCGGGCGGGGGATCCAAGAGACCCAGTACTTC
cdr3_aa: CASTGRGIQETQYF

j_call: TRBJ1-5
cdr3_length: 15
d_call: NA
clone_size: NA
v_call: TRBV19
cdr3_nt: TGTGCCAGTAGGACCTCGGGGGGGGCAGGACAGCCCCAGCATTTT
cdr3_aa: CASRTSGGAGQPQHF

j_call: TRBJ2-5
cdr3_length: 15
d_call: TRBD2
clone_size: NA
v_call: TRBV5-4
cdr3_nt: TGTGCCAGCACCCTCCTAGCGGGGGGAGGGGAGACCCAGTACTTC
cdr3_aa: CASTLLAGGGETQYF

j_call: TRBJ2-5
cdr3_length: 16
d_call: NA
clone_size: NA
v_call: TRBV7-2
cdr3_nt: TGTGCCAGCAGCTTCCTACCCCGAGGTACACAAGAGACCCAGTACTTC
cdr3_aa: CASSFLPRGTQETQYF

j_call: TRBJ1-5
cdr3_length: 13
d_call: NA
clone_size: few
v_call: TRBV27
cdr3_nt: TGTGCCAGCAGTTTAGGTAGCAATCAGCCCCAGCATTTT
cdr3_aa: CASSLGSNQPQHF